This passage covers 10 T cell receptor beta chains from one sample sequenced in a study of blood T cell repertoires in COVID-19. Some clones are missing from TCRdb's copy, which holds only in-frame ones; the method was immunoSEQ multiplex PCR. The table includes a few hundred thousand clones, 87% detected once. The sample was peripheral blood. All receptors derive from a man younger than 30 with active or convalescent COVID-19.

This clone was detected only once. The chain uses TRBV5-6 and TRBJ2-3; D gene ambiguous. The V and J ends lost 0 bases and 6 bases respectively, with 8 bases between them. Germline-derived CDR1 and CDR2 are SGHDT and YYEEEE. This CDR3 contains 13 residues. CDR3 sequence (DNA): TGTGCCAGCAGCTTGGGTCAGTGGGATACGCAGTATTTT. Its protein product is CASSLGQWDTQYF.

This clone appeared once. The chain combines TRBV5-7 with TRBJ2-7; 7 bases fit TRBD1. TRBV5-7 is an open reading frame, and its role is uncertain. This CDR3 is 16 amino acids long. V dropped 4 bases and J dropped 5; count of bases not matched to a gene: 15. CDR3 DNA: TGTGCCAGCAGCCCCACCACAGGGGAGTTTGGACACGAGCAGTACTTC. Protein: CASSPTTGEFGHEQYF.

This clone turned up a few times. This sequence joins TRBV27 and TRBJ2-7; D perhaps matches TRBD2 (5 bases). The germline V and J ends were trimmed by 6 bases and 2 bases, with 11 bases remaining between them. This CDR3 contains 13 residues. Germline CDR1 MNHEY, CDR2 SMNVEV (reference sequence). CDR3 in DNA: TGTGCCAGCAGCCCTCGGGGTCCCTACGAGCAGTACTTC. This sequence encodes CASSPRGPYEQYF.

The J gene is TRBJ2-7, the V gene TRBV5-5, with TRBD1 identical over 10 bases. V was pared by 4 bases and J by 5 bases, with 9 bases of the junction left unmatched. CDR1 and CDR2 from the germline V gene are SGHKS and YYEKEE (reference sequence). This CDR3 comprises 15 residues. The CDR3: CASSQAGTGANEQYF. The DNA of the CDR3 is TGTGCCAGCAGCCAAGCCGGGACAGGGGCCAACGAGCAGTACTTC.

In nucleotides, the CDR3 is TGTGCCAGCAGCAAAAATCTAGCTGGGATCTACAATGAGCAGTTCTTC. Amino acids: CASSKNLAGIYNEQFF. The chain carries TRBV27 and TRBJ2-1; D perhaps matches TRBD2 (5 bases). V gave up 6 bases and J gave up 3 bases, with 18 bases separating them. Germline CDR1 and CDR2: MNHEY and SMNVEV (reference sequence). This CDR3 is built from 16 residues.

The chain joins TRBV7-8 to TRBJ2-2; tentative D call: TRBD2 (5 bases). This CDR3 has 16 amino acids. Deletions cut 1 base from V and 7 bases from J, with 16 bases between. Per germline, CDR1 SGHVS and CDR2 FQNEAQ. The CDR3 region is CASSLGVAGFSGELFF. The DNA for the CDR3 is TGTGCCAGCAGCTTAGGAGTGGCGGGCTTTAGCGGGGAGCTGTTTTTT.

The chain is built from TRBV7-6 and TRBJ1-3; 7 bases fit TRBD1. Germline values: CDR1 SGHVS, CDR2 FNYEAQ. Trimming at V came to 0 bases and at J to 2 bases, leaving 4 bases not matched to a gene. The CDR3 has 16 residues. As DNA, the CDR3 is TGTGCCAGCAGCTTAGCGACAGGGATTACTGGAAACACCATATATTTT. It codes for CASSLATGITGNTIYF. Based on the CDR3 plus reference TRBV7-6 and TRBJ1-3, the full variable domain is GAGVSQSPRYKVTKRGQDVALRCDPISGHVSLYWYRQALGQGPEFLTYFNYEAQQDKSGLPNDRFSAERPEGSISTLTIQRTEQRDSAMYRCASSLATGITGNTIYFGEGSWLTVV.

This chain joins TRBV7-7 and TRBJ2-5, with TRBD1 matching 7 bases. CDR1 and CDR2 from the germline V gene are SSHAT and FNYEAQ (reference sequence). Trimming at V came to 1 base and at J to 5 bases, leaving 4 bases not matched to a gene. The CDR3 consists of 14 residues. CDR3 bases: TGTGCCAGCAGCTTAGACAGGGGTGGCGAGACCCAGTACTTC. This gives the protein CASSLDRGGETQYF.

This chain joins TRBV14 and TRBJ2-1; TRBD2 matches 10 bases. The V and J ends lost 4 bases and 3 bases, in that order; junction bases with no gene match: 6. CDR1 SGHDN and CDR2 FVKESK come from the germline V gene. This CDR3 is built from 16 residues. The CDR3 loop is CASSLWTSGLYNEQFF. CDR3 in DNA: TGTGCCAGCAGCCTTTGGACTAGCGGCCTCTACAATGAGCAGTTCTTC.

The chain links TRBV5-5 to TRBJ2-2, with D uncertain. This CDR3 comprises 18 residues. The germline V and J ends were trimmed by 1 base and 0 bases, with 16 bases remaining between them. CDR1 is SGHKS and CDR2 is YYEKEE in the germline V gene (reference sequence). Here the CDR3 reads CASSLKVSERPNTGELFF. The CDR3 DNA follows: TGTGCCAGCAGCTTGAAGGTCTCGGAGAGACCGAACACCGGGGAGCTGTTTTTT.